This T cell receptor (beta chain) was sequenced for a study of cytomegalovirus exposure and HLA in healthy donors. Study-wide background: For the approximately 360 genotyped donors, over 80% fell within the Caucasian-associated ancestry cluster. Study results and caveats: CMV antigen specificity of a few CMV-associated chains was confirmed in vitro.

For this clone: The target antigen is unknown.

V lost 4 bases to trimming and J lost 6 bases; unmatched junction nucleotides: 5. This CDR3 is 16 amino acids long. Germline CDR1 is SGHDT and CDR2 is YYEEEE. Primers: 60 Vbeta forward and 13 Jbeta reverse. Sequencing was performed with immunoSEQ multiplex PCR; in TCRdb, only in-frame clones are kept and a portion is missing. The data hold about 78,000 clones, with roughly 80% observed a single time. Sequencing was carried out using PBMCs. The receptor was isolated from a woman between 50 and 59 years old in good health and CMV-seronegative. The chain combines TRBV5-6 with TRBJ2-1; 15 bases match TRBD2. In DNA, the CDR3 is TGTGCCAGCAGCCGACCGGGACTAGCGGGAGGCAATGAGCAGTTCTTC. It is translated as CASSRPGLAGGNEQFF.